These 23 T cell receptor beta chains were all obtained from the same sample, sequenced in a study of cytomegalovirus exposure and HLA in healthy donors. Primers for the PCR totalled 60 Vbeta and 13 Jbeta. The assay was immunoSEQ multiplex PCR, and TCRdb's table has in-frame clones only and misses some. The sample has roughly 110,000 clones, approximately 79% seen once. The sample taken for sequencing was PBMCs. The receptors stem from a middle-aged woman in good health and CMV-seropositive.

A word on this clone: This CDR3 fails to terminate in the conserved phenylalanine or tryptophan, so it likely reflects a read error. This chain joins TRBV9 and TRBJ1-2, with D uncertain. Germline V gene lookup returns CDR1 SGDLS and CDR2 YYNGEE. There are 13 residues in the CDR3. Trimming took off 4 bases at V and 6 bases at J, with 13 bases between the two ends. The CDR3 loop reads CASSPRWANGYTL. Written as DNA, the CDR3 is TGTGCCAGCAGCCCCAGGTGGGCCAATGGCTACACCCTC.

This sequence joins TRBV5-1 and TRBJ2-3; D is perhaps TRBD1 (6 bases). Germline lookup yields CDR1 SGHRS and CDR2 YFSETQ. CDR3 size: 16 residues. Trimming took off 1 base at V and 0 bases at J, with 12 bases between the two ends. In DNA, the CDR3 is TGCGCCAGCAGCTTGCCACAGGGACCGAGCACAGATACGCAGTATTTT. Its translation is CASSLPQGPSTDTQYF.

The gene calls are TRBV30 and TRBJ2-7, with 8 bases aligning to TRBD1. The CDR3 covers 12 residues. Unmatched junction bases numbered 2, after V lost 1 base and J lost 6 bases. The germline gives CDR1 GTSNPN, CDR2 SVGIG (reference sequence). The CDR3 nucleotides are TGTGCCTGGAGTGGGACAGGGTCCGAGCAGTACTTC. Its protein product is CAWSGTGSEQYF. Full variable domain (outside the CDR3, taken from reference TRBV30 and TRBJ2-7): SQTIHQWPATLVQPVGSPLSLECTVEGTSNPNLYWYRQAAGRGLQLLFYSVGIGQISSEVPQNLSASRPQDRQFILSSKKLLLSDSGFYLCAWSGTGSEQYFGPGTRLTVT.

This clone was recorded a few times. V is TRBV6-5 and J is TRBJ1-5, with TRBD1 as a possible D gene (5 bases). V was cut by 4 bases and J by 6 bases, with 10 bases left in between. The CDR3 has 13 amino acids. Germline V gives CDR1 MNHEY, CDR2 SVGAGI. CDR3 sequence (DNA): TGTGCCAGCAGTTGGGGTCAGGGTCAGCCCCAGCATTTT. It encodes CASSWGQGQPQHF.

The V call is TRBV5-1, the J call TRBJ1-4, with unresolved D. Germline values: CDR1 SGHRS, CDR2 YFSETQ. Between the trimmed V and J ends, which lost 0 bases and 0 bases, there was a span of 6 bases. The CDR3 extends over 15 amino acids. CDR3 nucleotide sequence: TGCGCCAGCAGCTTGGGAACTTCAACTAATGAAAAACTGTTTTTT. Its protein is CASSLGTSTNEKLFF.

The chain uses TRBV5-4 and TRBJ2-5, with D perhaps TRBD2 (5 bases). Germline V gives CDR1 SGHNT, CDR2 YYREEE (reference sequence). V was pared by 4 bases and J by 5 bases, with 15 bases between. CDR3 length: 14 amino acids. The CDR3, as DNA: TGTGCCAGCAGCAGAGCGGCTCTGGGGGAGACCCAGTACTTC. Amino acid sequence: CASSRAALGETQYF.

This clone was detected ten times or more. This chain connects TRBV7-9 to TRBJ1-1; 7 bases align to TRBD1. The germline V gene encodes CDR1 SEHNR and CDR2 FQNEAQ (reference sequence). This CDR3 contains 13 residues. J was trimmed by 1 base and V by 5 bases; bases with no gene match: 1. The CDR3 coding sequence is TGTGCCAGCAGCCGACAGGGGAACACTGAAGCTTTCTTT. Translation gives CASSRQGNTEAFF.

The count of this clone is one. The chain combines TRBV11-2 with TRBJ2-3, with a weak D call TRBD1 (5 bases). Germline CDR1 reads SGHAT; CDR2 reads FQNNGV. V dropped 5 bases and J dropped 2 bases, with 14 bases sitting between them. The CDR3 is 15 residues long. CDR3 residues: CASSLRQITTDTQYF. In nucleotides, the CDR3 is TGTGCCAGCAGCCTGCGACAGATTACCACAGATACGCAGTATTTT.

CDR3 sequence: CAWSRGVNSGANVLTF. DNA for the CDR3: TGTGCCTGGAGTCGGGGGGTCAACTCTGGGGCCAACGTCCTGACTTTC. V gene TRBV30 combines with J gene TRBJ2-6; 7 bases line up with TRBD2. The V segment lost 2 bases and the J segment 0 bases; nucleotides outside the gene matches: 4. The CDR3 contains 16 residues. CDR1 and CDR2 from the germline V gene are GTSNPN and SVGIG (reference sequence).

This clone has a handful of counts. The chain carries TRBV5-1 and TRBJ1-1, with TRBD1 matching 12 bases. The CDR3 length is 18 residues. Germline-derived CDR1 and CDR2 are SGHRS and YFSETQ. J lost 6 bases, V lost 4 bases, and 16 bases had no gene match. The CDR3, as DNA: TGCGCCAGCAGCATGCAGCCGGGACAGGGGGCCCTCTCCTCTGAAGCTTTCTTT. Its translation: CASSMQPGQGALSSEAFF.

This chain links TRBV27 with TRBJ1-6; D gene uncertain. Germline CDR1 and CDR2: MNHEY and SMNVEV (reference sequence). With 5 bases removed from V and 4 bases from J, the gap between germline ends came to 3 bases. CDR3 length: 12 amino acids. In nucleotides, the CDR3 is TGTGCCAGCAGTGCGTATAATTCACCCCTCCACTTT. Protein product: CASSAYNSPLHF.

The chain is built from TRBV5-1 and TRBJ2-7; the match to TRBD1 covers 11 bases. V lost 2 bases and J lost 9; bases outside the gene matches: 10. The CDR3 loop spans 15 amino acids. Germline V CDR1 and CDR2: SGHRS, YFSETQ. The CDR3 region has the DNA TGCGCCAGCAGCTTTGGACAGGGGGCTACCAGAGGGCAGTACTTC. It codes for CASSFGQGATRGQYF.

This clone was found a few times. The rearrangement joins TRBV29-1 to TRBJ1-2; perhaps TRBD1 as D (5 bases). The V end lost 0 bases, the J end lost 3 bases, and 14 bases lay between the germline ends. The CDR3 sequence is 15 residues long. The germline V gene has CDR1 SQVTM and CDR2 ANQGSEA. The CDR3 DNA is TGCAGCGTTGAAGATTTGGCGGGGCGACACTATGGCTACACCTTC. It codes for CSVEDLAGRHYGYTF.

This clone was found once. The chain couples TRBV7-8 to TRBJ1-6, with D unresolved. CDR1 and CDR2 from the germline V gene are SGHVS and FQNEAQ. The CDR3 runs to 16 residues. V shed 1 base and J shed 5 bases, with 12 bases lying between them. The CDR3 bases are TGTGCCAGCAGCTTAGATGGTTGGCCAGATAATTCACCCCTCCACTTT. Protein product: CASSLDGWPDNSPLHF.

The J gene is TRBJ2-2, the V gene TRBV27; 14 positions match TRBD2. The CDR3 has 15 amino acids. The germline gives CDR1 MNHEY, CDR2 SMNVEV (reference sequence). The V segment lost 6 bases and the J segment 7 bases; nucleotides outside the gene matches: 4. The CDR3 region has the DNA TGTGCCAGCAGGGGACTAGCGGGGGATTTCGGGGAGCTGTTTTTT. The encoded protein is CASRGLAGDFGELFF.

The chain is built from TRBV7-9 and TRBJ2-3; 7 bases fit TRBD2. V dropped 1 base and J dropped 4; count of bases not matched to a gene: 11. Looked up from germline, CDR1 is SEHNR and CDR2 is FQNEAQ (reference sequence). The CDR3 totals 17 residues. CDR3 protein: CASSLGGGGPWSDTQYF. CDR3 bases: TGTGCCAGCAGCTTAGGAGGCGGGGGTCCTTGGTCAGATACGCAGTATTTT.

The V call is TRBV9, the J call TRBJ1-1; 7 bases are a match to TRBD1. With 0 bases clipped from V and 4 bases from J, the junction kept 12 bases outside the gene matches. The germline V gene has CDR1 SGDLS and CDR2 YYNGEE. The CDR3 spans 17 residues. The CDR3 coding sequence is TGTGCCAGCAGCGTAGGAGTGGGGACAGAAACCCTCACTGAAGCTTTCTTT. Encoded protein: CASSVGVGTETLTEAFF.

The CDR3, as DNA: TGCGCCAGCAGCAACCCGGCGGGCGATACGCAGTATTTT. This encodes CASSNPAGDTQYF. The gene calls are TRBV5-1 and TRBJ2-3; D possibly corresponds to TRBD2 (5 bases). The CDR3 runs 13 residues. Germline V CDR1 and CDR2: SGHRS, YFSETQ. With 4 bases removed from V and 6 bases from J, the gap between germline ends came to 12 bases.

CDR3 sequence (DNA): TGTGCCAGCAGTGCCGGACTAGCGGGAATCCAAGAGACCCAGTACTTC. Its translation: CASSAGLAGIQETQYF. V is TRBV6-1 and J is TRBJ2-5; TRBD2 matches 12 bases. The trim removed 4 bases at V and 1 base at J, leaving 4 bases unmatched. The CDR3 extends over 16 amino acids. CDR1 and CDR2 from the germline V gene are MNHNS and SASEGT.

CDR3 sequence: CASSLRDRAEGYGYTF. As DNA, the CDR3 is TGCGCCAGCAGCTTGCGGGACAGGGCAGAGGGCTATGGCTACACCTTC. V and J are TRBV5-1 and TRBJ1-2; 9 bases line up with TRBD1. This CDR3 has 16 residues. Germline V gene data show CDR1 as SGHRS and CDR2 as YFSETQ. V shed 1 base, J shed 4 bases, and the junction held 8 bases outside the gene matches.

The chain carries TRBV10-3 and TRBJ1-1; D gene ambiguous. The CDR3 spans 14 residues. Germline V lookup: CDR1 ENHRY, CDR2 SYGVKD. The V end was cut by 7 bases, the J end by 1 base, with 13 bases between. CDR3 loop: CAIKSAATNTEAFF. The CDR3 DNA follows: TGTGCCATCAAGTCGGCGGCCACGAACACTGAAGCTTTCTTT.

The chain employs TRBV5-6 and TRBJ2-5, with D possibly TRBD2 on 6 matching bases. Germline assignment: CDR1 SGHDT and CDR2 YYEEEE. V lost 1 base to trimming and J lost 7 bases, with 14 bases between them. This CDR3 is 14 amino acids long. CDR3 protein: CASSLMTDGGTQYF. The CDR3 DNA follows: TGTGCCAGCAGCTTGATGACCGACGGGGGGACCCAGTACTTC.

This clone was counted a few times. The gene calls are TRBV7-8 and TRBJ1-6; TRBD1 aligns across 7 bases. The J segment lost 2 bases and the V segment lost 5 bases, leaving 12 bases of the junction unmatched. Germline V gives CDR1 SGHVS, CDR2 FQNEAQ. The length of the CDR3 is 18 residues. CDR3 sequence (DNA): TGTGCCAGCAGCAGGGGACAGTTAAGGTGGACCTATAATTCACCCCTCCACTTT. Amino acid sequence: CASSRGQLRWTYNSPLHF. Looking up the rest from reference TRBV7-8 and TRBJ1-6 gives the full variable domain: GAGVSQSPRYKVAKRGQDVALRCDPISGHVSLFWYQQALGQGPEFLTYFQNEAQLDKSGLPSDRFFAERPEGSVSTLKIQRTQQEDSAVYLCASSRGQLRWTYNSPLHFGNGTRLTVT.